The rows below give T cell receptor beta chains drawn from one sample of a study of cytomegalovirus exposure and HLA in healthy donors. The data were produced by immunoSEQ multiplex PCR, yet TCRdb's version contains in-frame clones alone and is incomplete. The sample lists 100,000 to 150,000 clones, 80% to 90% occurring once. The sequenced sample consisted of PBMCs. These receptors came from a woman between 18 and 30 years old in good health and CMV-seronegative. The CDR3 runs from the conserved cysteine through the conserved F or W. The order of the fields is V gene, D gene, CDR3 length, J gene, clone size, CDR3 protein, CDR3 DNA. A D gene is named only where the DNA matches it firmly. Not every row has a clone size; where given, it reads once, few, many or a size class.

>TRBV11-2|NA|13|TRBJ1-1|NA
CASSPTGRTEAFF
TGTGCCAGCAGCCCCACTGGGAGAACTGAAGCTTTCTTT
>TRBV28|NA|15|TRBJ2-7|NA
CASSPPGVASYEQYF
TGTGCCAGCAGCCCCCCGGGGGTAGCCTCCTACGAGCAGTACTTC
>TRBV7-6|TRBD1|15|TRBJ2-2|NA
CASSSRTGGAGELFF
TGTGCCAGCAGCTCTCGGACAGGCGGAGCCGGGGAGCTGTTTTTT
>TRBV10-2|NA|14|TRBJ1-4|NA
CASSWREPNEKLFF
TGCGCCAGCAGTTGGCGGGAACCAAATGAAAAACTGTTTTTT
>TRBV7-9|TRBD1|17|TRBJ2-7|NA
CASSLAVTGWWYHEQYF
TGTGCCAGCAGCTTAGCGGTGACAGGGTGGTGGTACCACGAGCAGTACTTC
>TRBV5-1|NA|14|TRBJ2-7|NA
CASRARQDSYEQYF
TGCGCCAGCAGAGCGAGACAGGATTCCTACGAGCAGTACTTC
>TRBV19|NA|13|TRBJ1-2|NA
CASSIWGDYGYTF
TGTGCCAGTAGTATCTGGGGGGACTATGGCTACACCTTC
>TRBV7-8|NA|17|TRBJ1-3|NA
CASSLVYMGAQGNTIYF
TGTGCCAGCAGCTTAGTATACATGGGGGCGCAGGGAAACACCATATATTTT
>TRBV7-2|NA|16|TRBJ1-2|NA
CASSLNPSTVNYGYTF
TGTGCCAGCAGTCTTAATCCCTCCACTGTCAACTATGGCTACACCTTC
>TRBV12-5|NA|15|TRBJ1-5|NA
CASGPHSYSNQPQHF
TGTGCTAGTGGCCCACACAGCTATAGCAATCAGCCCCAGCATTTT
>TRBV14|NA|17|TRBJ1-1|NA
CASSQILTRGENTEAFF
TGTGCCAGCAGCCAGATACTGACGCGGGGGGAGAACACTGAAGCTTTCTTT
>TRBV19|NA|16|TRBJ1-4|NA
CASSIWRGVSNEKLFF
TGTGCCAGTAGTATATGGCGGGGAGTTAGTAATGAAAAACTGTTTTTT
>TRBV4-1|TRBD1|15|TRBJ1-1|NA
CASSQHQGDGTEAFF
TGCGCCAGCAGCCAGCACCAGGGGGACGGCACTGAAGCTTTCTTT
>TRBV6-6|TRBD1|16|TRBJ2-7|NA
CASSDYGTGQVYEQYF
TGTGCCAGCAGCGACTACGGAACGGGACAGGTTTACGAGCAGTACTTC
>TRBV5-1|TRBD1|14|TRBJ2-1|NA
CASSLALPGTGQFF
TGCGCCAGCAGCTTGGCCCTGCCCGGGACAGGGCAGTTCTTC
>TRBV27|NA|13|TRBJ1-2|few
CASSFQGDYGYTF
TGTGCCAGCAGTTTTCAAGGAGACTATGGCTACACCTTC
>TRBV7-3|NA|13|TRBJ1-3|NA
CASSLPCGNTIYF
TGTGCCAGCAGCTTACCCTGTGGAAACACCATATATTTT
>TRBV27|NA|13|TRBJ1-1|NA
CASQGEGNTEAFF
TGTGCCAGCCAAGGAGAGGGGAACACTGAAGCTTTCTTT
>TRBV7-9|NA|13|TRBJ1-4|NA
CASSAGTLEKLFF
TGTGCCAGCAGCGCCGGGACACTTGAAAAACTGTTTTTT
>TRBV7-9|NA|14|TRBJ1-1|NA
CASGTSGVNTEAFF
TGTGCCAGTGGGACGTCAGGGGTGAACACTGAAGCTTTCTTT
>TRBV7-2|NA|13|TRBJ2-3|NA
CASRPGRTDTQYF
TGTGCCAGCAGACCTGGGCGCACAGATACGCAGTATTTT
>TRBV9|TRBD2|14|TRBJ2-5|NA
CASSVGGGAETQYF
TGTGCCAGCAGCGTTGGCGGGGGGGCAGAGACCCAGTACTTC
>TRBV5-4|NA|15|TRBJ1-2|NA
CASSRERTPAYGYTF
TGTGCCAGCAGCAGGGAGAGGACCCCCGCCTATGGCTACACCTTC
>TRBV27|TRBD2|14|TRBJ2-7|NA
CASSLAGEYLEQYF
TGTGCCAGCAGCCTAGCGGGGGAGTATCTCGAGCAGTACTTC
>TRBV7-9|NA|17|TRBJ1-2|NA
CASSLGHSTGSGNGYTF
TGTGCCAGCAGCTTAGGTCATTCCACAGGGTCGGGCAATGGCTACACCTTC
>TRBV5-8|TRBD2|16|TRBJ2-3|NA
CASSKIAGGLADTQYF
TGTGCCAGCAGCAAGATAGCGGGGGGGCTGGCAGATACGCAGTATTTT
>TRBV7-6|NA|13|TRBJ2-7|NA
CASSPSSPLEQYF
TGTGCCAGCAGCCCCAGTTCCCCCTTGGAGCAGTACTTC
>TRBV7-2|TRBD1|14|TRBJ2-7|NA
CASTLKGQNYEQYF
TGTGCCAGCACCTTGAAGGGACAGAACTACGAGCAGTACTTC
>TRBV7-3|NA|17|TRBJ1-6|NA
CASSLNSPTASTSPLHF
TGTGCCAGCAGCTTAAACAGCCCGACAGCCTCCACTTCACCCCTCCACTTT
>TRBV10-3|TRBD1|13|TRBJ2-7|NA
CAISVQGEYEQYF
TGTGCCATCAGTGTCCAGGGGGAGTACGAGCAGTACTTC
>TRBV5-1|TRBD1|15|TRBJ2-1|NA
CASSLLQGAGYEQFF
TGCGCCAGCAGCTTGTTGCAGGGGGCTGGGTATGAGCAGTTCTTC
>TRBV9|TRBD2|18|TRBJ2-3|NA
CASSSSFRASGGTDTQYF
TGTGCCAGCAGCTCTAGTTTTAGGGCTAGCGGGGGCACAGATACGCAGTATTTT
>TRBV4-1|TRBD2|22|TRBJ2-4|NA
CASSQVLTSGGAAVLAKNIQYF
TGCGCCAGCAGCCAAGTCCTGACTAGCGGGGGGGCCGCGGTTTTAGCCAAAAACATTCAGTACTTC
>TRBV5-1|NA|16|TRBJ2-5|NA
CASSGISGVLGETQYF
TGCGCCAGCAGCGGCATATCAGGGGTTTTGGGGGAGACCCAGTACTTC
>TRBV2|TRBD2|13|TRBJ2-1|NA
CASGGGNQGEQFF
TGTGCCAGCGGGGGGGGGAACCAGGGTGAGCAGTTCTTC
>TRBV5-1|NA|16|TRBJ1-1|NA
CASSLDEVGPPTEAFF
TGCGCCAGCAGCTTGGACGAGGTGGGGCCCCCCACTGAAGCTTTCTTT
>TRBV7-2|TRBD1|15|TRBJ1-1|NA
CASSTRQGENTEAFF
TGTGCCAGCAGCACCCGACAGGGAGAGAACACTGAAGCTTTCTTT
>TRBV9|NA|14|TRBJ1-1|NA
CASSVGGGLAEAFF
TGTGCCAGCAGCGTAGGCGGAGGGCTAGCAGAAGCTTTCTTT
>TRBV28|NA|14|TRBJ1-2|NA
CASSFATGVYGYTF
TGTGCCAGCAGTTTCGCCACGGGGGTCTATGGCTACACCTTC
>TRBV6-1|NA|14|TRBJ2-1|NA
CASSEGQSYNEQFF
TGTGCCAGCAGTGAAGGACAGTCCTACAATGAGCAGTTCTTC
>TRBV6-6|TRBD1|13|TRBJ2-7|NA
CATKSKGADEQYF
TGTGCCACTAAATCCAAGGGGGCCGACGAGCAGTACTTC
>TRBV27|TRBD1|17|TRBJ2-7|NA
CASRNRGAGTVSYEQYF
TGTGCCAGCAGAAACAGGGGGGCCGGGACAGTTTCCTACGAGCAGTACTTC
>TRBV5-4|NA|13|TRBJ1-2|NA
CASYTPSSGGYTF
TGTGCCAGCTATACGCCCTCCTCGGGGGGCTACACCTTC
>TRBV14|NA|20|TRBJ2-1|NA
CASSQDVTGNAGSFRNEQFF
TGTGCCAGCAGCCAAGATGTGACAGGGAATGCGGGGTCTTTTCGAAATGAGCAGTTCTTC
>TRBV6-5|TRBD1|15|TRBJ1-6|NA
CASSYSGTGYSPLHF
TGTGCCAGCAGTTACTCCGGGACAGGGTACTCACCCCTCCACTTT
>TRBV18|NA|15|TRBJ1-6|NA
CASSPPRTEYSPLHF
TGTGCCAGCTCACCACCGCGGACAGAGTATTCACCCCTCCACTTT
>TRBV5-1|NA|16|TRBJ2-3|NA
CASSLQGEASTDTQYF
TGCGCCAGCAGCTTACAGGGTGAGGCTAGCACAGATACGCAGTATTTT
>TRBV6-5|NA|14|TRBJ1-1|NA
CASSYQTMNTEAFF
TGTGCCAGCAGTTACCAGACAATGAACACTGAAGCTTTCTTT
>TRBV11-2|NA|14|TRBJ1-6|NA
CASSLTVFNSPLHF
TGTGCCAGCAGCTTGACTGTTTTCAATTCACCCCTCCACTTT
>TRBV5-4|TRBD1|15|TRBJ1-1|NA
CASSTGQDLNTEAFF
TGTGCCAGCAGCACCGGACAGGACTTGAACACTGAAGCTTTCTTT
>TRBV5-1|NA|15|TRBJ2-1|NA
CASSLELASYNEQFF
TGCGCCAGCAGCTTGGAACTAGCATCCTACAATGAGCAGTTCTTC
>TRBV29-1|NA|12|TRBJ1-1|NA
CSVDPGAVEAFF
TGCAGCGTTGACCCGGGAGCAGTTGAAGCTTTCTTT
>TRBV19|TRBD1|14|TRBJ1-5|NA
CASSTRQGNQPQHF
TGTGCCAGTAGTACCAGACAGGGAAATCAGCCCCAGCATTTT
>TRBV23-1|NA|17|TRBJ1-5|NA
CASSQFNEEHGNQPQHF
TGCGCCAGCAGTCAATTTAATGAAGAACATGGCAATCAGCCCCAGCATTTT
>TRBV27|TRBD1|16|TRBJ2-7|NA
CASSLVGQTRSYEQYF
TGTGCCAGCAGTTTAGTGGGACAGACCCGCTCCTACGAGCAGTACTTC
>TRBV11-2|NA|12|TRBJ2-4|NA
CASSPNPNIQYF
TGTGCCAGCAGTCCTAATCCAAACATTCAGTACTTC
>TRBV7-9|NA|13|TRBJ1-5|NA
CASDWGGNQPQHF
TGTGCCAGCGACTGGGGGGGCAATCAGCCCCAGCATTTT
>TRBV6-1|TRBD1|14|TRBJ2-3|NA
CASSRQGAGDTQYF
TGTGCCAGCAGTAGACAGGGGGCAGGGGATACGCAGTATTTT
>TRBV2|NA|18|TRBJ1-3|NA
CASSEFGYWDTEGNTIYF
TGTGCCAGCAGTGAATTCGGTTATTGGGACACGGAAGGAAACACCATATATTTT
>TRBV6-5|TRBD1|14|TRBJ2-7|few
CASSYQGQDYEQYF
TGTGCCAGCAGTTACCAAGGACAGGACTACGAGCAGTACTTC